Included here is one TCR beta chain sequence, with context. What this receptor recognizes is not known. No much larger clonotype is one base removed from it; base qualities were not supplied. This entry belongs to a study of cytomegalovirus exposure and HLA in healthy donors (dated by TCRdb to the late 2010s). Turning to the overall study: According to an earlier analysis of several hundred of the donors, 150 million to 200 million T cells yielded 120 million or so unique TCR beta sequences and 276 Gb of sequence data. The aim of the study was to test whether cataloging public T cell receptors could identify signatures of past pathogen exposure. A later genetic analysis took genome-wide SNP genotypes for 398 of the 666 donors and used that subset as a discovery cohort. Using immunosequencing, the study profiled T cell repertoires from fewer than 700 subjects and related those repertoires to cytomegalovirus serostatus. An early release covering 550 to 650 HLA-typed donors comprised about 300 gigabases of sequencing data and around 80 million unique TCR sequences. Rather than using new phenotypic data, the later analysis identified candidate immune exposures from TCR beta sequences and from how often those sequences occurred across donors. A separate validation cohort of about 110 different subjects was used in addition to the roughly 670-subject first cohort. Class I and class II HLA loci were covered by the typing at four-digit resolution. Across 300 to 400 genotyped donors of the cohort, an average of about 250,000 unique TCR beta nucleotide sequences per donor were sequenced, and around 19% of those sequences were non-productive. Typing coverage differed by locus: A, B, C, DRB1 and DQB1 were typed in about 620-640 donors, DQA1 in about 500, DPA1 in 600 to 610, and DPB1 in 400 to 490. Four to six DR-DQ haplotypes were handled as single units for association and clustering, since linkage in the cohort was strong. To decide whether each TCR beta V gene segment behaved as functional or pseudogenic, an earlier analysis of nearly 600 of the donors relied on high-throughput TCR beta sequencing. A later analysis re-analyzed previously published TCR beta repertoires from roughly 630 donors and added high-resolution HLA genotyping to study TCR occurrence patterns. Alongside the repertoire data, information on donor age, sex, ethnicity and CMV serostatus was compiled. All discovery cohort repertoires had been generated on a single sequencing platform. Of the 398 genotyped donors, 75% to 85% were placed in the genetic ancestry cluster associated with self-reported Caucasian donors. High-throughput TCR immunosequencing, statistical association of individual TCRs with disease status, and machine learning were combined to predict cytomegalovirus infection status.

Libraries were made using the immunoSEQ multiplex PCR assay. For the multiplex PCR, a mixture combining 60 forward primers for TCR Vbeta segments and 13 reverse primers for TCR Jbeta segments was used. Amplification of the CDR3 region of rearranged TCR beta genes was performed with a multiplex PCR assay on genomic DNA. The amplified TCR beta libraries were sequenced on the Illumina HiSeq System as 87-base-pair reads. The published analysis was carried out like this. A later analysis counted tens of millions of unique TCR beta chains across the 600 to 850 repertoires, and around 9.9 million of these chains were shared by at least two donors. Raw reads were error-corrected and collapsed into unique sequences with a nearest-neighbor algorithm that merged closely related sequences to remove PCR and sequencing errors. To assign V, D and J gene segments, CDR3 sequences were aligned to IMGT reference sequences. Each retained sequence needed at least a six-nucleotide match to both a V gene segment and a J gene segment. A rearrangement counted as productive if the CDR3 had no stop codons and remained in frame with V and J, and every other rearrangement counted as non-productive. Following IMGT convention, CDR3 was defined as the stretch from the second conserved V-encoded cysteine to the conserved J-encoded phenylalanine. In an earlier analysis of 587 of the donors, sequences lacking an unambiguous match to a single V gene segment were excluded. In an earlier analysis of around 590 of the donors, a V segment was called functional when productive rearrangements were above 56.7%, and segregating when the standard deviation between donors exceeded 5%. To diagnose cytomegalovirus status from the catalog of TCR beta chain sequences, a statistical classification framework was built. A later analysis assigned V and J genes by comparing TCR nucleotide sequences with IMGT/GENE-DB human TR gene sequences. The TCRdist pipeline was used in a later analysis to assign CDR3 sequences and most-parsimonious VDJ recombination scenarios. In a later analysis, every TCR beta chain was defined by the combination of its CDR3 amino acid sequence and its V-gene family, and reads without a unique V-gene family were dropped. As a way to deal with suspected cross-contamination and a sequencing artifact, a later analysis dropped approximately 590 nucleotide sequences that were highly shared and had low generation probability. In a later analysis, a clonal expansion index was calculated for each public chain from normalized within-repertoire ranks of inferred template counts. In a later analysis, generation probabilities were computed with a VDJ recombination model fitted to out-of-frame rearrangements, and the resulting probabilities were checked against IGoR. A later analysis scored TCR-TCR, TCR-HLA and TCR-CMV co-occurrence with hypergeometric tests, applying a repertoire-size bias correction to TCR pairs. To estimate false discovery rates, a later analysis permuted the HLA or CMV assignments 20 times. In a later analysis, co-occurring TCRs were grouped with DBSCAN, and TCRdist sequence similarity was added when clustering was performed within HLA-allele-positive subsets. Co-occurrence clustering excluded repertoires with fewer than 30,000 or more than 120,000 public chains, plus five with anomalous nucleotide sharing. In its TCRdb copy, this immuneACCESS table keeps in-frame sequences only and misses some clones. Where compared with another copy, unresolved V genes explain less than half of these, and the others have no known cause. V, J and clone size are taken as reported in that table, and D and trimming were inferred from the DNA itself. The sample table lists around 25,000 clones, about four fifths of them with a count of one. Together, the top ten hold about 5% of the sample.

The cohort consisted of approximately 670 healthy bone marrow donors. At the time of sampling, all cohort members were nominally healthy, though unrecorded immune exposures were likely present. The donor tested CMV seronegative, placing the donor among the 352 seronegative members of the cohort. A peripheral blood sample was collected from each donor, and TCR beta sequencing was performed on peripheral blood mononuclear cells. Genomic DNA extraction from the blood cell samples was performed with the Qiagen DNeasy Blood Extraction Kit. Taken from cysteine to phenylalanine, the CDR3 has 13 residues. The DNA shown is the 39-base CDR3, in frame from base 1. CDR1 and CDR2 are drawn from the germline V gene: SQVTM, ANQGSEA. Relative to germline, V is 4 bases shorter and J is 5 bases shorter, with 14 bases between their ends. What the work shows at the level of the full study, not this receptor alone: A later analysis reported that several top co-occurrence clusters appeared linked to parvovirus B19, influenza, CMV and Epstein-Barr virus. Linkage disequilibrium might explain the correlated functional status among segregating V segments, but an unknown experimental factor could not be excluded. An association between a missense DCLRE1C variant and V-gene and J-gene trimming of TCR beta chains was found in a later genetic analysis and replicated in an independent cohort. The only immune exposure information available for the cohort was CMV serostatus. Most TCR sequences were seen in very few donors, while some public TCRs were found in many individuals. A cluster of highly shared sequence variants was judged likely to be a technical artifact of the sequencing pipeline. Because counts were too low, roughly 16 rarely observed V segments, including chromosome 9 orphons, were left out of the earlier analysis of several hundred of the donors. In the study, around 150 TCR beta chains were listed as associated with cytomegalovirus. A later analysis found that most CMV-associated TCR beta chains appeared HLA-restricted, with HLA associations seemingly driven largely by CMV exposure. Roughly uniform sequencing depth across donors was assumed in presence/absence analyses, although this assumption may not hold. In both the original and validation cohorts, the classifier was reported to diagnose cytomegalovirus status with high specificity and sensitivity. In a later analysis, HLA-associated TCR beta chains were found to be more clonally expanded and to have lower generation probabilities than equally common non-associated chains. This cohort had only TCR beta chains sequenced, and the lack of alpha or paired-chain data limited which features could be detected. Three of the identified cytomegalovirus-associated TCR beta chains were confirmed in vitro to be specific for cytomegalovirus antigens. A further reported finding was that TCR beta sequences accurately predicted the HLA-A and HLA-B alleles for most subjects in the first cohort. In an earlier analysis of roughly 560 of the donors, most TCR beta V segments were observed in productive rearrangements about 87% or about 30% of the time, broadly matching IMGT annotations. A later analysis associated 15,000 or so TCR beta sequences with specific HLA alleles at a false discovery rate of 0.05. According to a later analysis, TCR association rates differed among HLA loci, with DRB1 alleles showing the most associated TCRs and HLA-C alleles showing the fewest. Assigning TCR associations to individual alleles was difficult when HLA alleles, especially DR and DQ, strongly co-occurred. According to a later genetic analysis, donors in an Asian-associated ancestry cluster had fewer N-insertions in productive TCRs than the roughly 660-donor mean. Because HLA typing was unavailable for some donors at each locus, only the typed subset was used in association tests. The authors suggested that the approach could potentially be generalized to other disease states and immunological phenotypes. Because the 87-base-pair reads could not distinguish some IMGT-functional V segments, including TRBV6-2 and TRBV6-3, those segments were excluded.

The clonotype was recovered from a male donor in good health and CMV-seronegative. The chain is made from TRBV29-1 and TRBJ1-1, with no confident D gene call. Sequenced sample: PBMCs. The CDR3 corresponds to CSVVLGRITEAFF. The nucleotide sequence reads as follows: TGCAGCGTTGTACTCGGGAGAATTACTGAAGCTTTCTTT.